This T cell receptor (beta chain) comes out of a study of blood T cell repertoires in COVID-19. Study background: Sample material is recorded as cDNA or gDNA derived from T cells, B-cell-depleted T cells, or PBMCs.

The ends lost 4 bases at V and 4 bases at J; junction bases unmatched: 6. The CDR3 length is 16 residues. Germline CDR1 and CDR2: LGHNA and YSLEER. Sequencing used immunoSEQ multiplex PCR; TCRdb keeps in-frame clones, though not all of them. The repertoire consists of about 180,000 clones, with about 89% occurring once and the leading ten covering around 2.5%. This chain joins TRBV4-3 and TRBJ2-2, with 10 bases fitting TRBD1. The receptor's source is a man aged 35 to 55 with active or convalescent COVID-19. The sample taken for sequencing was peripheral blood. Written as DNA, the CDR3 is TGCGCCAGCAGCCTCGGGACAGGGGTCCTCACCGGGGAGCTGTTTTTT. It yields the protein CASSLGTGVLTGELFF.